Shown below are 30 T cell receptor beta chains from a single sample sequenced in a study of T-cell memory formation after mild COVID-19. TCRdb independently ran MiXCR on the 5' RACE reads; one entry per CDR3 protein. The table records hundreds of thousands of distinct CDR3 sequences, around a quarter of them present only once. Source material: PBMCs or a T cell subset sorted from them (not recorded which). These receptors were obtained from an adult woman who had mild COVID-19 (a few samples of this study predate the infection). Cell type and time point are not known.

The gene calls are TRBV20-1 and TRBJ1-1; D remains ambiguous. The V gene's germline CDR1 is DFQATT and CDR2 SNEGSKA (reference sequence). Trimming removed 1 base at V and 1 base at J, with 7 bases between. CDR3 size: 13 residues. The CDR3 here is CSARAAGNTEAFF. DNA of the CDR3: TGCAGTGCTAGAGCGGCCGGGAACACTGAAGCTTTCTTT.

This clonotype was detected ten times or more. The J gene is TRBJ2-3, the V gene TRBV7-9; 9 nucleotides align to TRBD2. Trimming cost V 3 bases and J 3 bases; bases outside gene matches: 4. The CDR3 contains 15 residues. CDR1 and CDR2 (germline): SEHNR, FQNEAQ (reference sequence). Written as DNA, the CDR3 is TGTGCCAGCAGCTTGGGTGCGGGAGGGACAGATACGCAGTATTTT. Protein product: CASSLGAGGTDTQYF. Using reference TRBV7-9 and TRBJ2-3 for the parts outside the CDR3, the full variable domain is DTGVSQNPRHKITKRGQNVTFRCDPISEHNRLYWYRQTLGQGPEFLTYFQNEAQLEKSRLLSDRFSAERPKGSFSTLEIQRTEQGDSAMYLCASSLGAGGTDTQYFGPGTRLTVL.

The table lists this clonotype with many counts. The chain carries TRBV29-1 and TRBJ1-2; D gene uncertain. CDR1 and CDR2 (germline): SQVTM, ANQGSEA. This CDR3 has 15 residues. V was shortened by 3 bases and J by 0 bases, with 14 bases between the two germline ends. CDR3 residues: CSVEGRSTANYGYTF. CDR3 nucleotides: TGCAGCGTTGAGGGGAGATCGACCGCTAACTATGGCTACACCTTC.

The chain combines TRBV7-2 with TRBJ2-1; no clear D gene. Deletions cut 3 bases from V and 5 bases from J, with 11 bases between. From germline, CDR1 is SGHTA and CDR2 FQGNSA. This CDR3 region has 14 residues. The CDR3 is CASSLPWVDNEQFF. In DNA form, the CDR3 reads TGTGCCAGCAGCTTGCCCTGGGTCGACAATGAGCAGTTCTTC.

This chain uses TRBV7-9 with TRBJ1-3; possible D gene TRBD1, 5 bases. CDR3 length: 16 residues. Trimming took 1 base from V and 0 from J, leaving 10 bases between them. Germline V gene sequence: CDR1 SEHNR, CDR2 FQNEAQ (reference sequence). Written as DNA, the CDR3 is TGTGCCAGCAGCTTAGTGGGACCGATCTCTGGAAACACCATATATTTT. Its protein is CASSLVGPISGNTIYF.

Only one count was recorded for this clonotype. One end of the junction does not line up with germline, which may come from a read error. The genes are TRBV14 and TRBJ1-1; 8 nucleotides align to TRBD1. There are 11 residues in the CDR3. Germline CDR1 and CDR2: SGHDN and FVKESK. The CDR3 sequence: CASSPLRQGNF. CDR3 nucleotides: TGTGCCAGCAGCCCCCTCAGACAGGGGAATTTT. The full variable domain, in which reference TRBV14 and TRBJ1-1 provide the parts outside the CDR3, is EAGVTQFPSHSVIEKGQTVTLRCDPISGHDNLYWYRRVMGKEIKFLLHFVKESKQDESGMPNNRFLAERTGGTYSTLKVQPAELEDSGVYFCASSPLRQGNFGQGTRLTVV.

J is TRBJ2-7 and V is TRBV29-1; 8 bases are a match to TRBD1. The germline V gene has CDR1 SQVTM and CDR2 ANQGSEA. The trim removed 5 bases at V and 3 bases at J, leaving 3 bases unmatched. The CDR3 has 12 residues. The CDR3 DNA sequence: TGCAGCGTTCGGACAGGGAACTACGAGCAGTACTTC. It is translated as CSVRTGNYEQYF.

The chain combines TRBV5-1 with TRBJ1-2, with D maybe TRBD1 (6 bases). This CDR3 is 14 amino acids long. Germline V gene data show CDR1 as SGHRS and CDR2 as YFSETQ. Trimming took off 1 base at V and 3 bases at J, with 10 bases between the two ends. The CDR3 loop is CASSLSDSDYGYTF. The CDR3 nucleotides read TGCGCCAGCAGCTTGTCGGACAGTGACTATGGCTACACCTTC.

CDR3 region: CASSYDWGNYEQYF. The CDR3, as DNA: TGTGCCAGCAGTTACGACTGGGGGAACTACGAGCAGTACTTC. This chain joins TRBV6-5 and TRBJ2-7; D possibly uses TRBD1 or TRBD2 (5 bases each). V lost 2 bases and J 3 bases, leaving 11 bases between the germline ends. The V gene's germline CDR1 is MNHEY and CDR2 SVGAGI. The CDR3 is made up of 14 amino acids.

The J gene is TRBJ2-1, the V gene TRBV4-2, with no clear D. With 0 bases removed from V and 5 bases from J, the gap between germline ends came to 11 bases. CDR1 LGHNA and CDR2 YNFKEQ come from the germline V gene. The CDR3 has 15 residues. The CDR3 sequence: CASSQDQGGHNEQFF. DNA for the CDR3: TGTGCCAGCAGCCAAGATCAAGGCGGACACAATGAGCAGTTCTTC.

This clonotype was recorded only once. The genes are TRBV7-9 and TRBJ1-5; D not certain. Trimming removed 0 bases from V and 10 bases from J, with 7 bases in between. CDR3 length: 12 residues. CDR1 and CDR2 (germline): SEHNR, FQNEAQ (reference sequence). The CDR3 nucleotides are TGTGCCAGCAGCTTAGCGGGAGGTCCCCAGCATTTT. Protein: CASSLAGGPQHF.

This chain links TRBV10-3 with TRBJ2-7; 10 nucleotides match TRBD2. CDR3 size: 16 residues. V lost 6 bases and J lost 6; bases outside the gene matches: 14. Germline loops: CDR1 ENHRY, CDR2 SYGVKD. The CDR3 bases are TGTGCCATCAGATCCGATTTCGGGACTAGCGTGAGCGAGCAGTACTTC. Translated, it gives CAIRSDFGTSVSEQYF.

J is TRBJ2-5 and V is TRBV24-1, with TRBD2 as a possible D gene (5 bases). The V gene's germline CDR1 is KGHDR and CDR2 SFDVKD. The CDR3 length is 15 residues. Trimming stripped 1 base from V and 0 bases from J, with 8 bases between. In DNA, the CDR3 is TGTGCCACCAGTGATTTCACGGGGAACCAAGAGACCCAGTACTTC. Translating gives CATSDFTGNQETQYF.

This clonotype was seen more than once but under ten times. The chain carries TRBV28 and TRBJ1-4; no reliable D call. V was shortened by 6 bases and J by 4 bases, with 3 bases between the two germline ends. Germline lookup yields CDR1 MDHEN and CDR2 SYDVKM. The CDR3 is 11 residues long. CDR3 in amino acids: CASSVNEKLFF. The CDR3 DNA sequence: TGTGCCAGCAGCGTTAATGAAAAACTGTTTTTT.

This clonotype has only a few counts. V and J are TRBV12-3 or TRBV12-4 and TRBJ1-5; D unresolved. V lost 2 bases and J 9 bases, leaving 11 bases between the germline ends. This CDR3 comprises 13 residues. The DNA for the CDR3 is TGTGCCAGCAGTTTAAACAGCCTAGGGCCCCAGCATTTT. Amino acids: CASSLNSLGPQHF.

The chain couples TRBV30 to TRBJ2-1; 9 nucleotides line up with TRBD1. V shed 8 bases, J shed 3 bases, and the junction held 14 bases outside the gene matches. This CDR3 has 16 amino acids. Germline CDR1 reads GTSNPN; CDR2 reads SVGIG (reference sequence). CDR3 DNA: TGTGCCGCCCTGAGACCGAGACAGGGGGACTACAATGAGCAGTTCTTC. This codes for CAALRPRQGDYNEQFF. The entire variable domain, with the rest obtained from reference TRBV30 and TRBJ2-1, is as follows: SQTIHQWPATLVQPVGSPLSLECTVEGTSNPNLYWYRQAAGRGLQLLFYSVGIGQISSEVPQNLSASRPQDRQFILSSKKLLLSDSGFYLCAALRPRQGDYNEQFFGPGTRLTVL.

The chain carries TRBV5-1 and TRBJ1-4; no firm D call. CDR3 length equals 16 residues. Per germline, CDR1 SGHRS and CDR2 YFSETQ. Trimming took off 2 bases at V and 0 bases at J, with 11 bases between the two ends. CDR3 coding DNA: TGCGCCAGCAGCTTTATATTCGGCTCAACTAATGAAAAACTGTTTTTT. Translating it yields CASSFIFGSTNEKLFF.

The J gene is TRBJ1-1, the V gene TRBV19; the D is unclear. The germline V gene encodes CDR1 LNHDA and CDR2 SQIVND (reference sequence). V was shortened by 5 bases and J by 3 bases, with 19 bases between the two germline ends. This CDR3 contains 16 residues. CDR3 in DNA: TGTGCCAGTAGTGAATCCCCGGGGTTTGGGGACACTGAAGCTTTCTTT. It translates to CASSESPGFGDTEAFF.

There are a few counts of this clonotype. The CDR3 here is CATSDWTSGPSELFF. In DNA, the CDR3 is TGTGCCACCAGTGATTGGACTAGCGGCCCCTCGGAGCTGTTTTTT. The chain employs TRBV24-1 and TRBJ2-2, with 10 bases matching TRBD2. J was trimmed by 10 bases and V by 2 bases; bases with no gene match: 6. CDR3 length equals 15 residues. CDR1 and CDR2 (germline): KGHDR, SFDVKD.

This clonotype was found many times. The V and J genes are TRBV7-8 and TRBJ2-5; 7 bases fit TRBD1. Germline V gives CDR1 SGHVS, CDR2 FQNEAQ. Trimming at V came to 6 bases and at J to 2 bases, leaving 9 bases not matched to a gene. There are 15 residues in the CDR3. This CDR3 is CASRPNRQGQETQYF. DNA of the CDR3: TGTGCCAGCAGACCGAATCGACAGGGACAAGAGACCCAGTACTTC.

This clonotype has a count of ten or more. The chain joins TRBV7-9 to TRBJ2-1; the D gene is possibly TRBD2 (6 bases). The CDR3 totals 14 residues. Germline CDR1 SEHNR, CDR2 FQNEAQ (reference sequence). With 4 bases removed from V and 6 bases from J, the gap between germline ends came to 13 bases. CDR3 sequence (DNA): TGTGCCAGCAGCTGGACTAAGGTCACCAATGAGCAGTTCTTC. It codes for CASSWTKVTNEQFF.

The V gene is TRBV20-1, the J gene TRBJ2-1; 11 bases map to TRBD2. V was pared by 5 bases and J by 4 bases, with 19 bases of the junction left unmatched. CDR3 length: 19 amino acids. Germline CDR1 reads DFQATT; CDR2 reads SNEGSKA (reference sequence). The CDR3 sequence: CSAVPRLAGRHYVYNEQFF. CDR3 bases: TGCAGTGCTGTCCCTCGACTAGCGGGGCGACACTATGTGTACAATGAGCAGTTCTTC.

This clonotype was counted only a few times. CDR3 nucleotides: TGTGCCAGCAGCTTAGGACTGCGGTACCAAGAGACCCAGTACTTC. This encodes CASSLGLRYQETQYF. The J gene is TRBJ2-5, the V gene TRBV11-2; D remains unclear. The CDR3 covers 15 residues. Germline V CDR1 and CDR2: SGHAT, FQNNGV. V was shortened by 1 base and J by 0 bases, with 9 bases between the two germline ends.

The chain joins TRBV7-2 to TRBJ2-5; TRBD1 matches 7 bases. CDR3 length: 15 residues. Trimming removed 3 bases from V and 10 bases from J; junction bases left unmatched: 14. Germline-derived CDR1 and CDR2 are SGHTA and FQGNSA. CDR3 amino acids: CASSLQPGNPGGQYF. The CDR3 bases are TGTGCCAGCAGCTTGCAACCCGGGAACCCAGGGGGCCAGTACTTC.

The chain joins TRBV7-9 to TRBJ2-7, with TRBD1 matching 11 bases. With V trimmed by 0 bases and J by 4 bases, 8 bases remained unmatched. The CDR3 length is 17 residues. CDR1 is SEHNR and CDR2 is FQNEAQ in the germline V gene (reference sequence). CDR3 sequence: CASSLANLGQGEYEQYF. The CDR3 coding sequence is TGTGCCAGCAGCTTAGCTAATCTGGGACAGGGGGAATACGAGCAGTACTTC.

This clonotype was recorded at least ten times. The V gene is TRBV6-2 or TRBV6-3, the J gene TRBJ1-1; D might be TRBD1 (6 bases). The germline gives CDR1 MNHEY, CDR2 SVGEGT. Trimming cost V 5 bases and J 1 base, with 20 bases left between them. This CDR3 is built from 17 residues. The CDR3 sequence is CASSHPGWGAPNTEAFF. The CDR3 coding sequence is TGTGCCAGCAGTCATCCCGGGTGGGGGGCCCCGAACACTGAAGCTTTCTTT.

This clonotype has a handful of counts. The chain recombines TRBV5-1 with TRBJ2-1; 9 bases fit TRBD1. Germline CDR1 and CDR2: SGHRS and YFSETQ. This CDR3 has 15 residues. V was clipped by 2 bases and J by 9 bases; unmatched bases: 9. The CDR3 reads CASSFWDRAEGEQFF. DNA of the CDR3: TGCGCCAGCAGCTTCTGGGACAGGGCGGAGGGTGAGCAGTTCTTC.

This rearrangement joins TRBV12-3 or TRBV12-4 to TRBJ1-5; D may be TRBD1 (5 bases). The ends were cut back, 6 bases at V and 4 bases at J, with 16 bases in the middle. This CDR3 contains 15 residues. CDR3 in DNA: TGTGCCAGCAGCCAGGCCGGGACGGGAAATCAGCCCCAGCATTTT. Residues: CASSQAGTGNQPQHF.

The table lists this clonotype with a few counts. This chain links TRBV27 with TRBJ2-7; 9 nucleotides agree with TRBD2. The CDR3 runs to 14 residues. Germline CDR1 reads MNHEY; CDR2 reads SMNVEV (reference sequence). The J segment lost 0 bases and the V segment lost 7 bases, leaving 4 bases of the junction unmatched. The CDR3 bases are TGTGCCAGCACATTGACTAGCGGCTCCTACGAGCAGTACTTC. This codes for CASTLTSGSYEQYF.

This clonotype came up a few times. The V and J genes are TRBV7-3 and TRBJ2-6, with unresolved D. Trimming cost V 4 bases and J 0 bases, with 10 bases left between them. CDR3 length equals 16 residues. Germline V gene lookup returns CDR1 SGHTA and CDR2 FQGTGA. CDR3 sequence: CASSSGLCSGANVLTF. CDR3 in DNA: TGTGCCAGCAGCTCCGGGCTGTGCTCTGGGGCCAACGTCCTGACTTTC.